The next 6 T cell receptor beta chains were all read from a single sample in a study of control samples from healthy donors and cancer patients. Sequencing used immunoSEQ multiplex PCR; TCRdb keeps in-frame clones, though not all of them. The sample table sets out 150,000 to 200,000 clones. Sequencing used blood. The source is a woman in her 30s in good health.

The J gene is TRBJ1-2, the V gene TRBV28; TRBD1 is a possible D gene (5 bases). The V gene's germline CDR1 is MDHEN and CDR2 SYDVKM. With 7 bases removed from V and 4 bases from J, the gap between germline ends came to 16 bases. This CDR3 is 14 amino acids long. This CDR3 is CASNRDGPLYGYTF. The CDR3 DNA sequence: TGTGCCAGCAACCGGGACGGCCCCCTCTATGGCTACACCTTC.

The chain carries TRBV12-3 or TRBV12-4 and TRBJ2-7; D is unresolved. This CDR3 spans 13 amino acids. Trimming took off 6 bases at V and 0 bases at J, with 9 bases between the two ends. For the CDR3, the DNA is TGTGCCAGCAGGTTTACAGTCTCCTACGAGCAGTACTTC. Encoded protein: CASRFTVSYEQYF.

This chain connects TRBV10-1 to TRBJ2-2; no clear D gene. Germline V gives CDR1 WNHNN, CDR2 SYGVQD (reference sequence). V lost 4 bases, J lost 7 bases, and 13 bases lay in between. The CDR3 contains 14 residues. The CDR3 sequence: CASSGEQWNGELFF. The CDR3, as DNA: TGCGCCAGCAGTGGAGAACAGTGGAACGGGGAGCTGTTTTTT.

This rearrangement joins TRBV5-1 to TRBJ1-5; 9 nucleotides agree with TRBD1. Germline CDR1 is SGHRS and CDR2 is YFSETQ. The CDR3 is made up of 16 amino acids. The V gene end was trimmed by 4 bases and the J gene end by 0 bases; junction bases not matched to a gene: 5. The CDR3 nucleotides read TGCGCCAGCAGCGTTGGGACAGGGAATAGCAATCAGCCCCAGCATTTT. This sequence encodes CASSVGTGNSNQPQHF.

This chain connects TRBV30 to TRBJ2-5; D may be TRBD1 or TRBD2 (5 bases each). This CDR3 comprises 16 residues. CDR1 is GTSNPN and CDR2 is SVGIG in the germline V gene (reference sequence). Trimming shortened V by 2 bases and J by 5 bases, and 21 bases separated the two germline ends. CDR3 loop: CAWSSSGTLRRETQYF. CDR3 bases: TGTGCCTGGAGTTCTTCCGGGACCCTCAGGAGGGAGACCCAGTACTTC. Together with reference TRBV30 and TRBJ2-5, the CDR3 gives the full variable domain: SQTIHQWPATLVQPVGSPLSLECTVEGTSNPNLYWYRQAAGRGLQLLFYSVGIGQISSEVPQNLSASRPQDRQFILSSKKLLLSDSGFYLCAWSSSGTLRRETQYFGPGTRLLVL.

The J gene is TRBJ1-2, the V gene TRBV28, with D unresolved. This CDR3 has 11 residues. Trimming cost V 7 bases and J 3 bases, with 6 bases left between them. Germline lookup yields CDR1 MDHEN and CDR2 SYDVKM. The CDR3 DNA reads TGTGCCAGCAACCGCGACTATGGCTACACCTTC. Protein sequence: CASNRDYGYTF.